These T cell receptor beta chains were read from a single sample in a study of T cells in Graves' hyperthyroidism and ophthalmopathy. A single record per CDR3 protein comes from TCRdb applying MiXCR to the multiplex PCR reads. The sample lists 300,000 to 500,000 distinct CDR3 sequences; 15% were seen once. The sequenced sample was blood. These receptors were obtained from a young woman with Graves' hyperthyroidism. Each CDR3 is given with its conserved first and last residue. The D gene is left open where the match is weak. Not every row has a clone size; where given, it reads once, few, many or a size class.

cdr3_nt cdr3_aa j_call clone_size v_call d_call
TGTGCCGGCGGAGTGGGTCTAGCCAAAAACATTCAGTACTTC CAGGVGLAKNIQYF TRBJ2-4 few TRBV19 NA
TGTGCCAGCTCACGCGGCAGGGAGGGCTACAATGAGCAGTTCTTC CASSRGREGYNEQFF TRBJ2-1 many TRBV18 TRBD2
TGCAGTGCCAGGGGCAGAGCCTACGAGCAGTACTTC CSARGRAYEQYF TRBJ2-7 NA TRBV20-1 NA
TGCAGTGCTAGAAAAGGGGGGGGGTGGCGGAACACTGAAGCTTTCTTT CSARKGGGWRNTEAFF TRBJ1-1 NA TRBV20-1 NA
TGTGCCTGGAGTGTGGGGGGGATTAATTCACCCCTCCACTTT CAWSVGGINSPLHF TRBJ1-6 few TRBV30 NA
TGTGCCAGCAGCCAAGGACTAGCGGGAGGGCCAGCGAATGAGCAGTTCTTC CASSQGLAGGPANEQFF TRBJ2-1 few TRBV3-1 TRBD2
TGTGCCAGCTCAACGGACATGGAGCAGCCCCAGCATTTT CASSTDMEQPQHF TRBJ1-5 few TRBV18 NA
TGCAGTGCTAGAGCGTCTGCTAGCGGTCTCTCCTACAATGAGCAGTTCTTC CSARASASGLSYNEQFF TRBJ2-1 many TRBV20-1 TRBD2
TGTGCCAGCAGGTCGGGGGGTGGTTGGTCTGGAAACACCATATATTTT CASRSGGGWSGNTIYF TRBJ1-3 many TRBV28 NA
TGCGCCAGCAGCCACCGATACGGGAGGGACGAGCAGTACTTC CASSHRYGRDEQYF TRBJ2-7 few TRBV4-1 TRBD2
TGTGCCAGCAGCTTGGTAGGGCGACTGGATGAAGCTTTCTTT CASSLVGRLDEAFF TRBJ1-1 few TRBV11-1 NA
TGCGCCAGCAACACACAGGGGTACAATGAGCAGTTCTTC CASNTQGYNEQFF TRBJ2-1 few TRBV5-1 TRBD1
TGCAGTGCATCGGGAGGGCCGAATGAGCAGTTCTTC CSASGGPNEQFF TRBJ2-1 few TRBV20-1 TRBD2
TGTGCCACCAGTGGAATGGGACAGGGGAGAGATACGCAGTATTTT CATSGMGQGRDTQYF TRBJ2-3 NA TRBV24-1 TRBD1
TGTGCCAGCAGTCCCGGTCCTTCCTACGAGCAGTACTTC CASSPGPSYEQYF TRBJ2-7 many TRBV12-3/TRBV12-4 NA
TGTGCCAGCAGTCTGAACCATGAGCAGTTCTTC CASSLNHEQFF TRBJ2-1 NA TRBV6-1 NA
TGTGCCAGCAGTTACTCGTCTGGTAGCGGGAGCTCGAGGGAGCAGTACTTC CASSYSSGSGSSREQYF TRBJ2-7 NA TRBV6-2/TRBV6-3 TRBD2
TGTGCCAGCAGCCCCCGCAGGGGGGGTTCAGATACGCAGTATTTT CASSPRRGGSDTQYF TRBJ2-3 many TRBV12-3/TRBV12-4 NA
TGTGCCAGTAGTATAGTCCCAGGGGGCTTGGCTAGCGGGAGGGTTTCCTACAATGAGCAGTTCTTC CASSIVPGGLASGRVSYNEQFF TRBJ2-1 NA TRBV19 TRBD2
TGTGCCAGCAGTCGCCCGCCCGGGACTAGTGACGACGAGCAGTACTTC CASSRPPGTSDDEQYF TRBJ2-7 many TRBV12-3/TRBV12-4 TRBD2
TGTGCCATCACTGCTGATGGCGGGGCCTACAATGAGCAGTTCTTC CAITADGGAYNEQFF TRBJ2-1 many TRBV10-3 NA
TGTGCCAGCAGCCACTTGGGAACCAACACAGATACGCAGTATTTT CASSHLGTNTDTQYF TRBJ2-3 many TRBV3-1 NA
TGTGCCAGCAGCCAAGACAGTTTTGCCGAGCAGTACTTC CASSQDSFAEQYF TRBJ2-7 NA TRBV3-1 NA
TGTGCCAGCTCACCGAAAGGTCTCTACGAGCAGTACTTC CASSPKGLYEQYF TRBJ2-7 NA TRBV18 NA
TGCAGTGCCCCGGGACTAGGGAACACAGATACGCAGTATTTT CSAPGLGNTDTQYF TRBJ2-3 many TRBV20-1 TRBD2
TGTGCCAGCAGTTCATCTTATAGGACAGGGGATCTGGGGGAGCAGTTCTTC CASSSSYRTGDLGEQFF TRBJ2-1 few TRBV12-3/TRBV12-4 TRBD1
TGTGCCAGCAGCCGATTACTAGCGACCGAAGAGACCCAGTACTTC CASSRLLATEETQYF TRBJ2-5 many TRBV3-1 TRBD2
TGCGCCAGCAGCTTGAGCGGGAGTGAGCAGTACTTC CASSLSGSEQYF TRBJ2-7 many TRBV5-1 TRBD2
TGCGCCAGCAGCTTGTTCAGGGGGCTTGTCACAGATACGCAGTATTTT CASSLFRGLVTDTQYF TRBJ2-3 few TRBV5-1 TRBD1
TGCAGTGCTCGGGACAGAAAAGAGACCCAGTACTTC CSARDRKETQYF TRBJ2-5 NA TRBV20-1 TRBD1
TGTGCCAGCAGTACCCAAAGAGATACGCAGTATTTT CASSTQRDTQYF TRBJ2-3 many TRBV2 NA